This T cell receptor beta chain came from a study of T-cell memory formation after mild COVID-19. The CDR3 is 14 residues long. The germline CDR1 and CDR2 sequences are SGHTA and FQGNSA. Trimming cost V 2 bases and J 5 bases, with 10 bases left between them. Libraries for TCRalpha and TCRbeta carried sample barcodes and unique molecular identifiers via 5'RACE. MiXCR, applied by TCRdb to the 5' RACE reads, yields one record per CDR3 protein. The sample has hundreds of thousands of distinct CDR3 sequences, 16% seen once. V and J are TRBV7-2 and TRBJ2-1, with a possible D match to TRBD1 (5 bases). The TCR sequence derives from a man younger than 30 who had mild COVID-19 (a few samples of this study predate the infection). Cell type and time point are not known. Sequenced material: PBMCs or a T cell subset sorted from them (not recorded which). CDR3 protein: CASSLRGDDNEQFF. The CDR3 coding sequence is TGTGCCAGCAGCTTAAGGGGCGACGACAATGAGCAGTTCTTC.